This T cell receptor beta chain came from a study of cytomegalovirus exposure and HLA in healthy donors (dated by TCRdb to about 2017). With respect to the entire study: According to an earlier analysis of 550 to 700 of the donors, about 170 million T cells yielded 117 million unique TCR beta sequences and 276 Gb of sequence data. An early release covering some 640 HLA-typed donors comprised about 300 gigabases of sequencing data and roughly 86 million unique TCR sequences. Of the roughly 400 genotyped donors, roughly 85% fell in the genetic ancestry cluster associated with self-reported Caucasian donors. The aim of the study was to test whether cataloging public T cell receptors could identify signatures of past pathogen exposure. Using immunosequencing, the study profiled T cell repertoires from about 620 subjects and related those repertoires to cytomegalovirus serostatus. Along with the approximately 700-subject first cohort, a separate validation cohort of over 90 different subjects was used. High-throughput TCR immunosequencing, statistical association of individual TCRs with disease status, and machine learning were combined to predict cytomegalovirus infection status. A later analysis re-examined previously published TCR beta repertoires from more than 600 donors and added high-resolution HLA genotyping to investigate patterns of TCR occurrence. The later analysis used no new phenotypic data to find candidate immune exposures, relying instead on TCR beta sequences and their occurrence across donors. In an earlier analysis of more than 550 of the donors, high-throughput TCR beta sequencing was used to judge whether each TCR beta V gene segment behaved as functional or pseudogenic. Alongside the repertoire data, information on donor age, sex, ethnicity and CMV serostatus was compiled. A later genetic analysis used genome-wide SNP genotypes for about 65% of the roughly 670 donors, treating that subset as a discovery cohort. All discovery cohort repertoires had been generated using a single sequencing platform. Class I and class II HLA loci were covered by the typing at four-digit resolution. The number of donors typed differed by locus, with about 629-630 for A, B, C, DRB1 and DQB1, around 520 for DQA1, nearly 610 for DPA1, and around 450 for DPB1. Because of strong linkage in the cohort, roughly five DR-DQ haplotypes were treated as single units for association and clustering. Among a few hundred genotyped donors of the cohort, an average of around 240,000 unique TCR beta nucleotide sequences were sequenced per donor, about a sixth of them non-productive.

The library was obtained by the immunoSEQ multiplex PCR assay. For the multiplex PCR, a mixture combining 60 forward primers for TCR Vbeta segments and 13 reverse primers for TCR Jbeta segments was used. The CDR3 region of rearranged TCR beta genes was amplified from genomic DNA with a multiplex PCR assay. The amplified TCR beta libraries were sequenced on the Illumina HiSeq System as 87-base-pair reads. Under the source paper's analysis protocol: Across the 666 repertoires, a later analysis counted 80 million or so unique TCR beta chains, around 11 million of which were shared by at least two donors. A nearest-neighbor algorithm error-corrected the raw reads and collapsed the reads into unique sequences, merging closely related sequences to remove PCR and sequencing errors. Alignment of CDR3 sequences to IMGT reference sequences was used to assign V, D and J gene segments. For a sequence to be retained, a match of at least six nucleotides was required to both a V gene segment and a J gene segment. Rearrangements were called productive when the CDR3 lacked stop codons and stayed in frame with V and J; all others were non-productive. CDR3 was defined by IMGT convention, running from the second conserved V-encoded cysteine to the conserved J-encoded phenylalanine. The earlier analysis of 587 of the donors excluded sequences that lacked an unambiguous match to a single V gene segment. In an earlier analysis of several hundred of the donors, V segments were called functional above 56.7% productive rearrangements and were called segregating when the between-donor standard deviation exceeded 5%. A statistical classification framework was built for diagnosing cytomegalovirus status from the catalog of TCR beta chain sequences. In a later analysis, TCR nucleotide sequences were compared against IMGT/GENE-DB human TR gene sequences so that V and J genes could be assigned. The TCRdist pipeline was used in a later analysis to assign CDR3 sequences and most-parsimonious VDJ recombination scenarios. In a later analysis, every TCR beta chain was defined by the combination of its CDR3 amino acid sequence and its V-gene family, and reads without a unique V-gene family were dropped. In a later analysis, fewer than 650 highly shared, low-generation-probability nucleotide sequences were removed to address suspected cross-contamination and a sequencing artifact. In a later analysis, a clonal expansion index for each public chain was calculated from normalized within-repertoire ranks of inferred template counts. In a later analysis, generation probabilities were computed with a VDJ recombination model fitted to out-of-frame rearrangements, and the resulting probabilities were checked against IGoR. Hypergeometric tests were used in a later analysis to score TCR-TCR, TCR-HLA and TCR-CMV co-occurrence, with a repertoire-size bias correction applied to the TCR pairs. In a later analysis, false discovery rates were estimated by permuting HLA or CMV assignments 20 times. A later analysis grouped co-occurring TCRs with DBSCAN, adding TCRdist sequence similarity when clustering within HLA-allele-positive subsets. Repertoires with fewer than 30,000 or more than 120,000 public chains, plus five repertoires with anomalous nucleotide sharing, were excluded from co-occurrence clustering. This is the immuneACCESS table as TCRdb keeps it, with only in-frame sequences that have V and J called. A part of the clones is gone; compared with another copy, unresolved V genes explain less than half, and the rest is unexplained. The D gene and trimming were derived from the DNA, and the V and J assignments and clone size from that table. Within this sample are approximately 140,000 clones, with 80% to 85% of them counted one time only. Jointly, the top ten make up about 1% of the sample.

Broad study findings and their caveats: Some IMGT-functional V segments, including TRBV6-2 and TRBV6-3, could not be told apart with the 87-base-pair reads, so those segments were excluded. HLA typing was unavailable for some donors at each locus, so association tests used only the typed subset. Immune exposure information for the cohort was limited to CMV serostatus. A further reported finding was that TCR beta sequences accurately predicted the HLA-A and HLA-B alleles for most subjects in the first cohort. A later analysis found that HLA-associated TCR beta chains were more clonally expanded and had lower generation probabilities than equally common non-associated chains. A later genetic analysis reported fewer N-insertions in productive TCRs among donors in an Asian-associated ancestry cluster than the roughly 640-donor mean. In this cohort, only TCR beta chains were sequenced, and detectable features were limited by the absence of alpha or paired-chain data. A later genetic analysis associated a missense DCLRE1C variant with V-gene and J-gene trimming of TCR beta chains, and an independent cohort replicated the association. Most TCR sequences were seen in very few donors, while some public TCRs were found in many individuals. The study listed 164 TCR beta chains as associated with cytomegalovirus. Correlated functional status among segregating V segments might reflect linkage disequilibrium, but an unknown experimental factor could not be ruled out. The authors suggested that the approach could potentially be extended to other disease states and immunological phenotypes. In a later analysis, the rate of TCR association differed among HLA loci, with DRB1 alleles having the most associated TCRs and HLA-C alleles having the fewest. Sequencing depth was assumed to be roughly uniform across donors in the presence/absence analyses, though that assumption may not hold. A group of highly shared sequence variants was considered likely to be a technical artifact of the sequencing pipeline. Assigning TCR associations to individual alleles was difficult when HLA alleles, especially DR and DQ, strongly co-occurred. According to a later analysis, parvovirus B19, influenza, CMV and Epstein-Barr virus appeared linked to several top co-occurrence clusters. A later analysis found that most CMV-associated TCR beta chains appeared HLA-restricted, with HLA associations seemingly driven largely by CMV exposure. In vitro tests confirmed that a few of the cytomegalovirus-associated TCR beta chains recognize cytomegalovirus antigens. Specific HLA alleles were associated with 18,000 or so TCR beta sequences at a false discovery rate of 0.05 in a later analysis. Cytomegalovirus status was reported to be diagnosed by the classifier with high specificity and sensitivity in both the original and validation cohorts. Because counts were too low, seventeen rarely observed V segments, including chromosome 9 orphons, were excluded from the earlier analysis of under 650 of the donors. Broadly in line with IMGT annotations, most TCR beta V segments showed up in productive rearrangements about 87% or about 30% of the time in an earlier analysis of approximately 640 of the donors.

V lost 6 bases and J lost 0 bases; the stretch between them is 13 bases long. From cysteine to phenylalanine, the CDR3 is 15 amino acids long. Of all the DNA, just the CDR3 is kept, 45 bases in frame from base 1. According to the germline V gene, CDR1 reads SNHLY and CDR2 reads FYNNEI. On this clone: It lacks a known antigen. Within one base of it there is no much larger clone, and no base qualities were kept.

The cohort was made up of roughly 670 healthy bone marrow donors. All cohort members were sampled while nominally healthy, although unrecorded immune exposures were likely present. The donor was CMV seronegative and was included in the group of 352 seronegative cohort members. A peripheral blood sample was collected from each donor, and TCR beta sequencing was performed on peripheral blood mononuclear cells. The Qiagen DNeasy Blood Extraction Kit was used to extract genomic DNA from the blood cell samples. Sequenced: PBMCs. The sequence was collected from a boy between 10 and 17 years old in good health and CMV-seronegative. This receptor chain uses TRBV2 and TRBJ2-3, with TRBD2 as a weak D call on 6 bases. The DNA sequence is given as TGTGCCAGCAGGTTTAGCGGAGGAAGCACAGATACGCAGTATTTT. Its protein is CASRFSGGSTDTQYF.